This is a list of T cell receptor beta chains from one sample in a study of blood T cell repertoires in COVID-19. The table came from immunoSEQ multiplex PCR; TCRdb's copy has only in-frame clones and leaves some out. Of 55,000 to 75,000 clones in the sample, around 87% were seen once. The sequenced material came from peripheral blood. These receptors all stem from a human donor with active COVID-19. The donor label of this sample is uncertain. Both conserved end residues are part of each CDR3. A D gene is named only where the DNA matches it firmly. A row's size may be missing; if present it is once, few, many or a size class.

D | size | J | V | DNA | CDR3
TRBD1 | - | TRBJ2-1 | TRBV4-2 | TGTGCCAGCAGCCAGGCAGGGGGCAACCACAATGAGCAGTTCTTC | CASSQAGGNHNEQFF
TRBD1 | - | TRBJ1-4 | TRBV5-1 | TGCGCCAGCAGTTTGACAGGGGCCTTAAATGAAAAACTGTTTTTT | CASSLTGALNEKLFF
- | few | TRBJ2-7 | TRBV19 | TGTGCCAGTAATATGGGGGGACCCGACGAGCAGTACTTC | CASNMGGPDEQYF
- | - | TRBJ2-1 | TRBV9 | TGTGCCAGCAGCGTAGGTGGCGGCGTGGTGAATGAGCAGTTCTTC | CASSVGGGVVNEQFF
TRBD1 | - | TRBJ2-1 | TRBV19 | TGTGCCAGTAGACCGATAGGTTCCAGGGGGCAAAATGAGCAGTTCTTC | CASRPIGSRGQNEQFF
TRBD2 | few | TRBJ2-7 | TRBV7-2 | TGTGCCAGCAGTCAAGGACTAGCGGACTACGAGCAGTACTTC | CASSQGLADYEQYF
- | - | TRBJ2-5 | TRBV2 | TGTGCCAGCAGTGAAGTCCTCCCGGGGAAGACCCAGTACTTC | CASSEVLPGKTQYF
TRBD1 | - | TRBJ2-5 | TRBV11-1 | TGTGCCAGCAGAATGACAGGGTTGGGTGAGACCCAGTACTTC | CASRMTGLGETQYF
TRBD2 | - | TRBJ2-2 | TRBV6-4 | TGTGCCAGCAGTGTAATAGCGGGAGCCGGGGAGCTGTTTTTT | CASSVIAGAGELFF
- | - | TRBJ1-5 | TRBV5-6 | TGTGCCAGCAGCCCGGGACTTTTGGGGGTTCAGCCCCAGCATTTT | CASSPGLLGVQPQHF
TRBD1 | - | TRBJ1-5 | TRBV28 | TGTGCCAGCAGTCCTCGGGCAGGGGGCCCGCATTTT | CASSPRAGGPHF
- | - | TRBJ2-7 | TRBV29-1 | TGCAGCGTCGAACTAGGCCTCCCCTACGAGCAGTACTTC | CSVELGLPYEQYF
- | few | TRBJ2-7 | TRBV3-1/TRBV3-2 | TGTGCCAGCAGCCAAACATACACCTACGAGCAGTACTTC | CASSQTYTYEQYF
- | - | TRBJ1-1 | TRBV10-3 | TGTGCCATCACCGACCGAGGGGGGGACACTGAAGCTTTCTTT | CAITDRGGDTEAFF
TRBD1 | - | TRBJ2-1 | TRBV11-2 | TGTGCCAGCAGCTTCGACGACAGGGGGTCCTACAATGAGCAGTTCTTC | CASSFDDRGSYNEQFF
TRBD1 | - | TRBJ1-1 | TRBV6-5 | TGTGCCAGCAATGGACAGGGTCTGAACACTGAAGCTTTCTTT | CASNGQGLNTEAFF
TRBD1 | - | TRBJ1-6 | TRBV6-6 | TGTGCCAGCAGCAGGGGACAGGGAAATTCACCCCTCCACTTT | CASSRGQGNSPLHF
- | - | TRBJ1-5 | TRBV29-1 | TGCAGCGCCATGCAGCAGGGTTACAATCAGCCCCAGCATTTT | CSAMQQGYNQPQHF
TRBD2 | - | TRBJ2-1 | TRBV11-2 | TGTGCCAGCAGCTTGAGCGGGAGCGCGTACAATGAGCAGTTCTTC | CASSLSGSAYNEQFF
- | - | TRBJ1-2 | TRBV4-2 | TGTGCCAGCAGCCAAGATTGGAGCGGGGTTCTCTATGGCTACACCTTC | CASSQDWSGVLYGYTF
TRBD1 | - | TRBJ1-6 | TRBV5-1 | TGCGCCAGCAGCTTGCTTTCAGGGGGCGCGTCACCCCTCCACTTT | CASSLLSGGASPLHF
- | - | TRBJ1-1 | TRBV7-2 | TGTGCCAGCAGCACGACGTTGACAGCTAACACTGAAGCTTTCTTT | CASSTTLTANTEAFF
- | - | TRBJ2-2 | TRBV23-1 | TGCGCCAGCTCCCTTGGGGGGTCTTCCGGGGAGCTGTTTTTT | CASSLGGSSGELFF
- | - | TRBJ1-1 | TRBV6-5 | TGTGCCACTACGGACCCCGGGGGGAAAGCTGAAGCTTTCTTT | CATTDPGGKAEAFF
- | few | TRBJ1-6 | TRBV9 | TGTGCCAGCAGCCTCGACAGCGCCCGCTCCTATAATTCACCCCTCCACTTT | CASSLDSARSYNSPLHF
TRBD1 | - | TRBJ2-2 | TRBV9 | TGTGCCAGCAGCGTAGGGCCGGGGACAGCGAACACCGGGGAGCTGTTTTTT | CASSVGPGTANTGELFF
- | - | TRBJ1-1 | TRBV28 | TGTGCCAGCAGTGGGGGGAACGCGGGGACTGAAGCTTTCTTT | CASSGGNAGTEAFF
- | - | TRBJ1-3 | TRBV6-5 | TGTGCCAGCAGGCCGGGACTGCTCTCTGGAAACACCATATATTTT | CASRPGLLSGNTIYF
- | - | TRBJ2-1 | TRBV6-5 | TGTGCCAGCAGTTCTCCCAATGAGCAGTTCTTC | CASSSPNEQFF
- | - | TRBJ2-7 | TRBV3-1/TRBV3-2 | TGTGCCAGCAGCCAAGCAGGGAGGAAACCCTACGAGCAGTACTTC | CASSQAGRKPYEQYF
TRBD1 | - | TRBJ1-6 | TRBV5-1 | TGCGCCAGCAGCGGGGGGACAGCCCTTCCCCTTAATTCACCCCTCCACTTT | CASSGGTALPLNSPLHF